Below, 17 T cell receptor beta chains from the same sample are listed, as sequenced in a study of early T cells in non-severe SARS-CoV-2 infection. TCRdb reanalysed the 5' RACE reads using MiXCR and keeps one entry per CDR3 protein. Counted here are about 58,000 distinct CDR3 sequences, about 12% occurring once; the ten biggest clones make up 10%. Sequenced sample: whole blood. The receptors stem from an adult who was a healthcare worker with PCR-confirmed SARS-CoV-2 infection or an uninfected control (not recorded which).

J is TRBJ2-3 and V is TRBV9, with a tentative D call TRBD2 (5 bases). CDR3 length equals 14 residues. Germline loops: CDR1 SGDLS, CDR2 YYNGEE. V gave up 3 bases and J gave up 2 bases, with 10 bases separating them. The CDR3 protein is CASSGELFTDTQYF. CDR3 nucleotides: TGTGCCAGCAGCGGGGAGCTCTTCACAGATACGCAGTATTTT.

This clonotype was seen at least ten times. J is TRBJ1-1 and V is TRBV11-2; D perhaps matches TRBD1 (6 bases). The germline V and J ends were trimmed by 5 bases and 11 bases, with 12 bases remaining between them. Germline V lookup: CDR1 SGHAT, CDR2 FQNNGV. CDR3 length equals 11 residues. In DNA form, the CDR3 reads TGTGCCAGCAGCCAGGGGTTGATGGCTTTCTTT. Amino acid sequence: CASSQGLMAFF.

This clonotype appeared many times. CDR3 amino acids: CASSLAVGLTYEQYF. The CDR3 region has the DNA TGCGCCAGCAGCTTGGCAGTGGGGTTAACTTACGAGCAGTACTTC. V and J are TRBV5-1 and TRBJ2-7; D is unclear. V gave up 0 bases and J gave up 4 bases, with 14 bases separating them. CDR3 length: 15 residues. The germline gives CDR1 SGHRS, CDR2 YFSETQ. Full variable domain (missing parts from reference TRBV5-1 and TRBJ2-7): KAGVTQTPRYLIKTRGQQVTLSCSPISGHRSVSWYQQTPGQGLQFLFEYFSETQRNKGNFPGRFSGRQFSNSRSEMNVSTLELGDSALYLCASSLAVGLTYEQYFGPGTRLTVT.

This clonotype was observed many times. The chain recombines TRBV19 with TRBJ2-1; no definite D call. CDR1 is LNHDA, CDR2 SQIVND, per germline (reference sequence). Trimming removed 3 bases at V and 0 bases at J, with 12 bases between. The CDR3 is 16 residues long. The DNA of the CDR3 is TGTGCCAGTAGTATGGGTCAGCACCGCTCCTACAATGAGCAGTTCTTC. This translates into CASSMGQHRSYNEQFF.

The chain has TRBV29-1 and TRBJ1-2, with 8 bases identical to TRBD1. CDR3 length equals 13 residues. V was clipped by 6 bases and J by 3 bases; unmatched bases: 6. The germline gives CDR1 SQVTM, CDR2 ANQGSEA. The CDR3 region has the DNA TGCAGCGTGGGGACAGGCCGTGACTATGGCTACACCTTC. Protein sequence: CSVGTGRDYGYTF.

This clonotype was counted at least ten times. The gene calls are TRBV6-5 and TRBJ2-6, with D maybe TRBD1 (6 bases). The CDR3 length is 15 residues. CDR1 MNHEY and CDR2 SVGAGI come from the germline V gene. The germline V and J ends were trimmed by 5 bases and 2 bases, with 10 bases remaining between them. The CDR3 spells CASSAPGAGANVLTF. CDR3 DNA sequence: TGTGCCAGCAGTGCCCCAGGGGCTGGGGCCAACGTCCTGACTTTC.

This clonotype appeared many times. This chain links TRBV20-1 with TRBJ2-1; the D is unclear. Germline CDR1 DFQATT, CDR2 SNEGSKA (reference sequence). CDR3 length equals 14 residues. V dropped 0 bases and J dropped 6 bases, with 12 bases sitting between them. CDR3 amino acids: CSARDGWGSNEQFF. For the CDR3, the DNA is TGCAGTGCTAGAGATGGGTGGGGAAGCAATGAGCAGTTCTTC.

The sample holds many counts of this clonotype. This chain uses TRBV20-1 with TRBJ2-7, with TRBD1 as a possible D gene (5 bases). The CDR3 runs to 12 residues. The germline V gene encodes CDR1 DFQATT and CDR2 SNEGSKA (reference sequence). V lost 3 bases to trimming and J lost 3 bases, with 9 bases between them. The CDR3 spells CSASLDSYEQYF. The CDR3 bases are TGCAGTGCTAGCCTTGACAGCTACGAGCAGTACTTC.

There are a few counts of this clonotype. J is TRBJ1-5 and V is TRBV18, with D possibly matching TRBD1 (6 bases). Trimming shortened V by 6 bases and J by 6 bases, and 18 bases separated the two germline ends. The germline V gene has CDR1 KGHSH and CDR2 LQKENI. The CDR3 contains 15 residues. CDR3 loop: CASSPGTRALQPQHF. The CDR3 nucleotides are TGTGCCAGCTCTCCCGGGACACGGGCCCTTCAGCCCCAGCATTTT. Using reference TRBV18 and TRBJ1-5 for the parts outside the CDR3, the full variable domain is NAGVMQNPRHLVRRRGQEARLRCSPMKGHSHVYWYRQLPEEGLKFMVYLQKENIIDESGMPKERFSAEFPKEGPSILRIQQVVRGDSAAYFCASSPGTRALQPQHFGDGTRLSIL.

The table lists this clonotype with many counts. The V and J genes are TRBV29-1 and TRBJ1-1; TRBD1 aligns across 9 bases. V gave up 5 bases and J gave up 5 bases; unmatched junction bases: 6. Germline V CDR1 and CDR2: SQVTM, ANQGSEA. This CDR3 contains 13 residues. CDR3 sequence (DNA): TGCAGCGTTTTGGGACAGGGTCATACTGAAGCTTTCTTT. Translation gives CSVLGQGHTEAFF.

This clonotype was recorded at least ten times. The V call is TRBV5-6, the J call TRBJ1-2; TRBD1 aligns across 7 bases. V lost 2 bases and J lost 8; bases outside the gene matches: 12. The germline V gene encodes CDR1 SGHDT and CDR2 YYEEEE. The CDR3 is made up of 15 amino acids. The CDR3 nucleotides read TGTGCCAGCAGCTTCCTGGGGCAGGGGGAGAAGGGCTACACCTTC. It yields the protein CASSFLGQGEKGYTF.

This clonotype turned up a few times. The chain couples TRBV29-1 to TRBJ1-2; 8 bases are a match to TRBD1. Germline CDR1 and CDR2: SQVTM and ANQGSEA. This CDR3 region has 14 residues. J gave up 5 bases and V 4 bases, and 9 bases lay outside the gene matches. The CDR3 DNA is TGCAGCGTTGCCTCAGGGGGCCCAACTTATGGCTACACCTTC. Encoded protein: CSVASGGPTYGYTF. Based on the CDR3 plus reference TRBV29-1 and TRBJ1-2, the full variable domain is SAVISQKPSRDICQRGTSLTIQCQVDSQVTMMFWYRQQPGQSLTLIATANQGSEATYESGFVIDKFPISRPNLTFSTLTVSNMSPEDSSIYLCSVASGGPTYGYTFGSGTRLTVV.

This clonotype came up a few times. The chain is built from TRBV30 and TRBJ2-7; 10 positions agree with TRBD2. The CDR3 spans 18 residues. Trimming took 4 bases from V and 0 from J; bases not matched to a gene: 15. Looked up from germline, CDR1 is GTSNPN and CDR2 is SVGIG (reference sequence). The CDR3 reads CAWTPRELAGASSYEQYF. CDR3 coding DNA: TGTGCCTGGACACCAAGAGAGCTAGCGGGGGCAAGCTCCTACGAGCAGTACTTC.

Many counts were recorded for this clonotype. This chain uses TRBV7-3 with TRBJ2-7; D possibly matches TRBD1 or TRBD2 (5 bases each). Trimming took 0 bases from V and 5 from J, leaving 14 bases between them. The CDR3 extends over 15 amino acids. Germline values: CDR1 SGHTA, CDR2 FQGTGA. The CDR3 is CASSLTIGRDDEQYF. CDR3 nucleotide sequence: TGTGCCAGCAGCTTAACAATAGGCAGGGACGACGAGCAGTACTTC.

This clonotype occurred a few times. The genes are TRBV6-2 or TRBV6-3 and TRBJ2-1; the match to TRBD1 covers 11 bases. This CDR3 spans 15 amino acids. Germline trimming cut 7 bases from V and 4 bases from J; bases unmatched to any gene: 6. Germline V gene data show CDR1 as MNHEY and CDR2 as SVGEGT. CDR3 in amino acids: CASTGGQGAYNEQFF. Here the CDR3 DNA reads TGTGCCAGCACCGGAGGACAGGGGGCGTACAATGAGCAGTTCTTC.

In this sample, this clonotype turned up many times. The chain has TRBV7-9 and TRBJ2-1, with TRBD2 identical over 9 bases. Germline values: CDR1 SEHNR, CDR2 FQNEAQ (reference sequence). The CDR3 totals 12 residues. V was pared by 6 bases and J by 10 bases, with 4 bases of the junction left unmatched. The CDR3 DNA reads as TGTGCCAGCAGGTCTCTAGCGGGGGAGCAGTTCTTC. It codes for CASRSLAGEQFF.

This clonotype was observed many times. The gene calls are TRBV20-1 and TRBJ1-2; 7 bases line up with TRBD1. V shed 0 bases and J 6 bases; nucleotides not matched to a gene: 1. Germline V gives CDR1 DFQATT, CDR2 SNEGSKA (reference sequence). The CDR3 is 12 amino acids. In DNA, the CDR3 is TGCAGTGCTAGAGATCAGGGGGATGGCTACACCTTC. This codes for CSARDQGDGYTF.